The source of this T cell receptor (beta chain) is a study of blood T cells in healthy people across ages (dated by TCRdb to between 2015 and 2017). About the full investigation: Template switching captured roughly one uniquely barcoded TCR beta cDNA molecule per two T cells in model experiments. To track age-related changes in TCR beta repertoire diversity, the study relied on deep sequencing normalized with unique cDNA molecular identifiers. The donors were split into four age groups: young (average 16 years), middle-aged (39), aged (around 67) and long-lived (about 74). Donors of different ages were randomly distributed across sequencing lanes to avoid experimental bias. For two donors (one aged 18 to 29 and one aged 80 or older), the study analyzed two additional independent replicas of 1 million unique cDNA reads from the same blood draw. The research as a whole found: Since profiling was done on bulk unsorted PBMCs, naive and antigen-experienced compartments could not be conclusively compared. The CMV infection status of donors was not known, potentially confounding age-related changes in expanded clonotypes. Compared with the aged group, the long-lived group had more naive CD4+ T cells, fewer expanded clones and increased TCR diversity, a pattern suggesting age selection. Observed TCR beta diversity per million T cells fell roughly linearly with age, and a significant reduction was already apparent by age around 40. There was a strong correlation between observed TCR beta diversity and the percentage of naive T cells measured by flow cytometry. Estimates of total diversity based on one million sequenced T cells were considered lower bounds and underestimates.

The method behind the library was 5' RACE. The data were produced on an Illumina HiSeq 2500. A second PCR of roughly 6 to 11 cycles was run with a J-beta primer mix and a sample-barcoded 5' primer. A unique molecular identifier was introduced onto each TCR beta cDNA molecule by a template-switch 5' adaptor carrying 12 random nucleotides. Each sample yielded at least 2.5 million CDR3-containing paired-end reads. First-strand cDNA synthesis was performed from all RNA using the Mint cDNA synthesis kit, with priming by a TRBC-specific oligonucleotide. All cDNA was treated with uracil-DNA glycosylase and then went through a first 18-cycle PCR with the universal primers M1SS and BC2_uni_R. For the original study's pipeline: For normalization, 1 million high-quality reads were randomly selected from each sample, with every read carrying a distinct molecular identifier. Instead of being binned into consensus sequences, reads with shared molecular identifiers were discarded. CDR3 identification, clonotype clustering and error correction used MiTCR with a Q25 quality threshold and the strictest error-elimination algorithm. A nonparametric unseen species model with Euler transformation was used to estimate a lower bound on total TCR beta diversity. TCRdb passed the public sequencing reads through fastp at Q25 and MiXCR, retaining productive beta sequences. When rows share a CDR3 protein, they turn into one entry using the most common DNA and genes. It is TCRdb's table, rather than the study itself, that gives the V and J calls and clone size. A total of about 380,000 distinct CDR3 sequences appear in this sample, about 55% of them only once. The top ten constitute around 49% of the sample.

As encoded in the germline V gene (reference sequence), CDR1 is DFQATT while CDR2 is SNEGSKA. From its cysteine to its phenylalanine, the CDR3 spans 14 amino acids. Here the CDR3 DNA is all that survives: 42 bases in frame from base 1. Systemically healthy Caucasian individuals from Russia, 35 to 50 in total and aged roughly 6 to 90 years, were included as donors. Ten milliliters of peripheral blood were drawn from each donor into EDTA-treated Vacutainer tubes. PBMCs were isolated by Ficoll-Paque density-gradient centrifugation, with at least 7 million obtained per sample. Trizol reagent was used to extract total RNA from PBMCs, with at least 5 micrograms per sample. The percentages of naive CD45RAhigh/CD27high T cells were determined by flow cytometry on a PBMC aliquot from every donor. Concerning this clonotype: Its antigen is unknown. No base quality values were provided; no much bigger clone lies one nucleotide off.

Material: blood. This clonotype was obtained from a man between 60 and 75 years old in good health. Recombination linked TRBV20-1 to TRBJ2-1; the D call is tentative, TRBD1 or TRBD2, as each matches 6 bases. The assigned J gene may be wrong: the sequence end matches TRBJ2-7 better. The nucleotide sequence is given as TGCAGTGCTAGAAGGGGGGCCGTACAGGGCGAGCAGTACTTC. The resulting protein is CSARRGAVQGEQYF.